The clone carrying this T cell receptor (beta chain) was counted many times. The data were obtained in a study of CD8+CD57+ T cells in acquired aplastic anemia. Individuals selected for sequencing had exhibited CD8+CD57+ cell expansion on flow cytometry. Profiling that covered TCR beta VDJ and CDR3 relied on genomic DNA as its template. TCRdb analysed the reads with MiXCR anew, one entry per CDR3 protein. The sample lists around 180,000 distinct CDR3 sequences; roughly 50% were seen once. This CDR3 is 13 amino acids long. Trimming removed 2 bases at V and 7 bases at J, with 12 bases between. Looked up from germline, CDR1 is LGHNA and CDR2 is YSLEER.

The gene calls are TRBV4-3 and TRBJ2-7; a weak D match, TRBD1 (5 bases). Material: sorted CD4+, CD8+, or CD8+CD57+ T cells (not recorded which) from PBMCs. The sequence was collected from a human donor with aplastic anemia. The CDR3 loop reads CASSQTGAGEQYF. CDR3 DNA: TGCGCCAGCAGCCAAACTGGGGCAGGGGAGCAGTACTTC.